This T cell receptor beta chain was sequenced during a study of blood T cells in healthy people across ages. Points from the study as a whole: Diversity of TCR beta per million T cells declined in a roughly linear way with age. Estimates drawn from one million T cells were deemed to understate diversity.

For the second PCR, which ran for about 6 to 12 cycles, a sample-barcoded 5' primer and a J-beta primer mix were used. TCRdb redid the calling of the 5' RACE reads with MiXCR, one entry per CDR3 protein. In the table there are 700,000 or so distinct CDR3 sequences, around 41% of which are singletons. Investigators took roughly 10 milliliters of peripheral blood from every donor. This clonotype was found a few times. Its antigen is currently unknown. The CDR3 consists of 15 residues. CDR1 is SGHTA, CDR2 FQGNSA, per germline. Germline trimming cut 5 bases from V and 4 bases from J; bases unmatched to any gene: 9.

The sequenced sample was blood. This chain links TRBV7-2 with TRBJ2-7; 9 positions agree with TRBD2. This clonotype was sampled from a man older than 75 in good health. The chain's CDR3 is CASSVGSGSLYEQYF. CDR3 sequence (DNA): TGTGCCAGCAGCGTCGGTAGCGGGAGTCTTTACGAGCAGTACTTC.